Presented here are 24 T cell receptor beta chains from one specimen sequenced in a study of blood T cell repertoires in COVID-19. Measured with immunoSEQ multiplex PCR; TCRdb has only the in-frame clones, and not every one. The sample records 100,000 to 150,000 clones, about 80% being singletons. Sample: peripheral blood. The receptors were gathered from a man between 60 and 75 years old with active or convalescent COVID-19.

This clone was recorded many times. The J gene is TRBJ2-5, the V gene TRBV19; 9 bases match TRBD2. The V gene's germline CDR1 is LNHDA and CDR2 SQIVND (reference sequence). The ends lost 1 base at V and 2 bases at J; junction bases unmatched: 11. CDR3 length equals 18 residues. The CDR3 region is CASSIGVAGARGQETQYF. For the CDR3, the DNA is TGTGCCAGTAGTATAGGGGTAGCGGGAGCACGGGGGCAAGAGACCCAGTACTTC.

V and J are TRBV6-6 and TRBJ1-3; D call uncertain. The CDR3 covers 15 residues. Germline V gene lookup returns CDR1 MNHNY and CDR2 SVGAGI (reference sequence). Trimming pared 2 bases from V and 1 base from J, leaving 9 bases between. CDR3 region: CASSYEGLSGNTIYF. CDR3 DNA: TGTGCCAGCAGTTACGAGGGTTTGTCTGGAAACACCATATATTTT.

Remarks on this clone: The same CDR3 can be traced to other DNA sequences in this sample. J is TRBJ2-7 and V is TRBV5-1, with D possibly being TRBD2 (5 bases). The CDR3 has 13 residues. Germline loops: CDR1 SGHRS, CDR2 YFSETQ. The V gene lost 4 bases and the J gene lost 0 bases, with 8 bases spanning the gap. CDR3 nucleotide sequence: TGCGCCAGCAGCCTGGGGAGCTCCTACGAGCAGTACTTC. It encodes CASSLGSSYEQYF.

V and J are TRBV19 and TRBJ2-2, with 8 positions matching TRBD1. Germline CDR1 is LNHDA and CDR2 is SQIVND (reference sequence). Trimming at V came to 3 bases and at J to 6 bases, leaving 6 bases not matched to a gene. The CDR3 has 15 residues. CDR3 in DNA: TGTGCCAGTAGTATTGCCAGGGGGCTCCCCGGGGAGCTGTTTTTT. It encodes CASSIARGLPGELFF.

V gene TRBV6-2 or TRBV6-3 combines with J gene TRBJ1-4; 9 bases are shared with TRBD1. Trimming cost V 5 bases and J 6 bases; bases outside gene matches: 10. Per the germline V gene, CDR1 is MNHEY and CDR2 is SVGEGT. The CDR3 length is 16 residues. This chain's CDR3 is CASSAPSGQGHEKLFF. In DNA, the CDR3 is TGTGCCAGCAGTGCCCCTTCAGGACAGGGGCATGAAAAACTGTTTTTT.

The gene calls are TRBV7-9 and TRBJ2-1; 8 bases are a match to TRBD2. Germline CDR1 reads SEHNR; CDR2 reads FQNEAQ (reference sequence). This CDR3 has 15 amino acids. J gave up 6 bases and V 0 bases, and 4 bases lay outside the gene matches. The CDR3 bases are TGTGCCAGCAGCTTAGCCGGGACTAGACTCAATGAGCAGTTCTTC. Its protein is CASSLAGTRLNEQFF.

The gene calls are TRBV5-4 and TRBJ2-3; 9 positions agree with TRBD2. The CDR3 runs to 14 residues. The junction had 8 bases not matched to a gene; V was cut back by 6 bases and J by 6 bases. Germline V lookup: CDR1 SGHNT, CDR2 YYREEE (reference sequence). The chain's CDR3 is CASTSKAGGDTQYF. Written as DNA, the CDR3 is TGTGCCAGCACCTCGAAAGCGGGAGGTGATACGCAGTATTTT.

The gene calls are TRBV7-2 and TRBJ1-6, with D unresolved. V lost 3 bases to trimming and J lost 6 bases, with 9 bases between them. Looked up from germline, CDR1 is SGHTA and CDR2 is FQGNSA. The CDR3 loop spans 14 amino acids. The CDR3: CASSLRKSNSPLHF. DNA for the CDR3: TGTGCCAGCAGCTTGAGGAAGAGTAATTCACCCCTCCACTTT. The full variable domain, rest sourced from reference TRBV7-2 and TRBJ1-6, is GAGVSQSPSNKVTEKGKDVELRCDPISGHTALYWYRQSLGQGLEFLIYFQGNSAPDKSGLPSDRFSAERTGGSVSTLTIQRTQQEDSAVYLCASSLRKSNSPLHFGNGTRLTVT.

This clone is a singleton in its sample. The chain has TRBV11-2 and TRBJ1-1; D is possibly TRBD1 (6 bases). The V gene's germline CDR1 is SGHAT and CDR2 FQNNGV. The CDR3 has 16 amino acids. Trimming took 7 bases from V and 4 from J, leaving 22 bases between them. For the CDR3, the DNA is TGTGCCAGCAACGCACCAGTGGGAGGGGGGACCACTGAAGCTTTCTTT. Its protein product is CASNAPVGGGTTEAFF.

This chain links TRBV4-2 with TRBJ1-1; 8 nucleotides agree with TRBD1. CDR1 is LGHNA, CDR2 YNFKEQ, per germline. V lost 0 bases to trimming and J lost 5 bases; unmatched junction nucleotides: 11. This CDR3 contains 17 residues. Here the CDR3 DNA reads TGTGCCAGCAGCCAAGATGGGAGGACAGGGTCTTGGACTGAAGCTTTCTTT. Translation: CASSQDGRTGSWTEAFF.

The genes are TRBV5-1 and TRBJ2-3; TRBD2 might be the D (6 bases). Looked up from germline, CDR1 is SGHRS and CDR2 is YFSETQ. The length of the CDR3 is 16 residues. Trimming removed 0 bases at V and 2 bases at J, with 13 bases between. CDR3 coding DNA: TGCGCCAGCAGCTTGGGGCTAAGCGGGCCCACAGATACGCAGTATTTT. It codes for CASSLGLSGPTDTQYF. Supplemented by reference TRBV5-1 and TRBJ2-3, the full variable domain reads KAGVTQTPRYLIKTRGQQVTLSCSPISGHRSVSWYQQTPGQGLQFLFEYFSETQRNKGNFPGRFSGRQFSNSRSEMNVSTLELGDSALYLCASSLGLSGPTDTQYFGPGTRLTVL.

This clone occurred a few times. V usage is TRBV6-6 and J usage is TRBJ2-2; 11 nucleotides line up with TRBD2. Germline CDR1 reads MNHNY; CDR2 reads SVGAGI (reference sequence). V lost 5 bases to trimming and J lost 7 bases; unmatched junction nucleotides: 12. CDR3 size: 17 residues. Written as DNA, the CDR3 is TGTGCCAGCAGTCAACCCTCTAGCGGGAGGCCTAGCGGGGAGCTGTTTTTT. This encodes CASSQPSSGRPSGELFF.

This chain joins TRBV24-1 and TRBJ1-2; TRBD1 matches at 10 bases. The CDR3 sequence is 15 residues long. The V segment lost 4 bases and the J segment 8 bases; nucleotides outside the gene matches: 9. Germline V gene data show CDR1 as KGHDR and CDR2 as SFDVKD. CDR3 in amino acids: CATSDPRTGGSGYTF. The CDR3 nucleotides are TGTGCCACCAGTGACCCCCGGACAGGGGGGAGCGGCTACACCTTC.

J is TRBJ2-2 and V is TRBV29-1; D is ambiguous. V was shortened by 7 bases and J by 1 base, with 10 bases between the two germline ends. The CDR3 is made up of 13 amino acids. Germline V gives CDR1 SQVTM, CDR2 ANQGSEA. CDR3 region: CSADLENTGELFF. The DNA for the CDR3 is TGCAGCGCCGACCTAGAGAACACCGGGGAGCTGTTTTTT.

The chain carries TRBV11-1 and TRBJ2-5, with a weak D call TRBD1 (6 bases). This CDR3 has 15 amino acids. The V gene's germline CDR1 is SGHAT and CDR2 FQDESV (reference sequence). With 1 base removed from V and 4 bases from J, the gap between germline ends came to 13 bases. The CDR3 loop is CASSLETGLGETQYF. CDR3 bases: TGTGCCAGCAGCTTAGAAACAGGGTTGGGAGAGACCCAGTACTTC.

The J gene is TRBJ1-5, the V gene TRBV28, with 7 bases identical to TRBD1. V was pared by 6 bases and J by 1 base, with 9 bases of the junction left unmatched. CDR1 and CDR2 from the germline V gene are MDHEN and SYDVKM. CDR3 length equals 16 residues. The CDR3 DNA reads TGTGCCAGCAGCCGAGGAGGGGGCGGAAGCAATCAGCCCCAGCATTTT. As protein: CASSRGGGGSNQPQHF. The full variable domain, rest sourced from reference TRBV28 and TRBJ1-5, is DVKVTQSSRYLVKRTGEKVFLECVQDMDHENMFWYRQDPGLGLRLIYFSYDVKMKEKGDIPEGYSVSREKKERFSLILESASTNQTSMYLCASSRGGGGSNQPQHFGDGTRLSIL.

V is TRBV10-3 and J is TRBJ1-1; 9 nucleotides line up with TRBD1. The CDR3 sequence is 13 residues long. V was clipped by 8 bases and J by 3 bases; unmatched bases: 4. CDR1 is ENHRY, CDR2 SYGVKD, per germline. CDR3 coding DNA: TGTGCCATCGGACAGGGGTTGGACACTGAAGCTTTCTTT. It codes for CAIGQGLDTEAFF.

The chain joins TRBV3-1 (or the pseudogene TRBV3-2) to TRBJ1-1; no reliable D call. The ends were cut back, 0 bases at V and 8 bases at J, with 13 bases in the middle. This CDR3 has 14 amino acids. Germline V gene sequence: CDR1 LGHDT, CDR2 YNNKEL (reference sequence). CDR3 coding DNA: TGTGCCAGCAGCCAAGACGGAGGGAGCCCCGAAGCTTTCTTT. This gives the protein CASSQDGGSPEAFF.

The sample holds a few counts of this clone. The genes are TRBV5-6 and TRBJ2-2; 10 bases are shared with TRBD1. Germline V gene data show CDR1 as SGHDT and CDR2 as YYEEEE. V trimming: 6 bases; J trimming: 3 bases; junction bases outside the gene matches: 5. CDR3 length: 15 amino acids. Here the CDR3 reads CASTAGTGDTGELFF. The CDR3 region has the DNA TGTGCCAGCACCGCCGGGACAGGGGACACCGGGGAGCTGTTTTTT.

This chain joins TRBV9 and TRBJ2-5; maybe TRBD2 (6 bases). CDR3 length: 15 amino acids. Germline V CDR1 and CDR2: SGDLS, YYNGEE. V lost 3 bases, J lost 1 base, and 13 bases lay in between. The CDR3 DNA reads TGTGCCAGCAGCGGACCCTTAGCGGCCCAAGAGACCCAGTACTTC. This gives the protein CASSGPLAAQETQYF.

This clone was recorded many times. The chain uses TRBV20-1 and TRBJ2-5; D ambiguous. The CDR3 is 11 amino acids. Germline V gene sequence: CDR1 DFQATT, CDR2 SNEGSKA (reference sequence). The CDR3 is CSAQDQETQYF. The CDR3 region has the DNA TGCAGCGCCCAGGACCAAGAGACCCAGTACTTC.

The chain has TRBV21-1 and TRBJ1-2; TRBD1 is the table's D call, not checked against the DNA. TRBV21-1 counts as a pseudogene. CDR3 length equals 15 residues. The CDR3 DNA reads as TGTGCCAGCAGTTTAACGGACAGGGATAACTATGGCTACACCTTC. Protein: CASSLTDRDNYGYTF.

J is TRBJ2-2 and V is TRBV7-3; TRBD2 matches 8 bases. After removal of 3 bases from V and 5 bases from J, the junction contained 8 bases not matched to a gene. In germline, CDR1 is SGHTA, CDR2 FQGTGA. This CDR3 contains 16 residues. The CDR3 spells CASSLQAGVWTGELFF. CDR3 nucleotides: TGTGCCAGCAGCTTGCAAGCGGGAGTGTGGACCGGGGAGCTGTTTTTT.

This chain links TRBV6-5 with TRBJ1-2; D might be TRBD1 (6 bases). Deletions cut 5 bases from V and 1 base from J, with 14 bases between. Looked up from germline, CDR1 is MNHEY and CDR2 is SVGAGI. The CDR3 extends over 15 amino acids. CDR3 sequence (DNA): TGTGCCAGCAGTACCACTGGGACATTTAACTATGGCTACACCTTC. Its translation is CASSTTGTFNYGYTF.